Below are 8 T cell receptor beta chains sequenced from a single sample in a study of cytomegalovirus exposure and HLA in healthy donors (dated by TCRdb to the late 2010s). Receptor amplification or capture employed the immunoSEQ multiplex PCR assay. TCRdb provides this immuneACCESS table in a form limited to in-frame rearrangements. Some clones are lacking; in checked studies, under half of them reflect an unresolved V gene, and why the rest are absent is not known. A total of 250,000 to 400,000 clones appear in this sample, around 90% of them only once. The ten largest account for roughly 1.2% of the sample. The sample was PBMCs. The receptors were gathered from a woman aged 25 to 39 in good health and CMV-seropositive.

The rearrangement links TRBV5-6 to TRBJ2-1, with D hard to call. V lost 2 bases and J 6 bases, leaving 9 bases between the germline ends. The germline gives CDR1 SGHDT, CDR2 YYEEEE. This CDR3 is built from 13 residues. This CDR3 is CASSLPVSNEQFF. CDR3 nucleotide sequence: TGTGCCAGCAGCTTACCGGTCTCCAATGAGCAGTTCTTC. The variable domain in full, with the rest retrieved from reference TRBV5-6 and TRBJ2-1, is DAGVTQSPTHLIKTRGQQVTLRCSPKSGHDTVSWYQQALGQGPQFIFQYYEEEERQRGNFPDRFSGHQFPNYSSELNVNALLLGDSALYLCASSLPVSNEQFFGPGTRLTVL.

The chain combines TRBV13 with TRBJ2-3, with 8 nucleotides matching TRBD2. Germline-derived CDR1 and CDR2 are PRHDT and FYEKMQ (reference sequence). The V segment lost 1 base and the J segment 2 bases; nucleotides outside the gene matches: 2. CDR3 length: 15 amino acids. CDR3 sequence reads: CASSLAGGDTDTQYF. The CDR3 DNA follows: TGTGCCAGCAGCTTAGCGGGGGGGGACACAGATACGCAGTATTTT.

In this sample, this clone turned up once. The J gene is TRBJ1-1, the V gene TRBV2, with D hard to call. The V gene's germline CDR1 is SNHLY and CDR2 FYNNEI. The V and J ends lost 11 bases and 1 base respectively, with 14 bases between them. The CDR3 length is 13 residues. The chain's CDR3 is CASREGSNTEAFF. CDR3 nucleotide sequence: TGTGCCTCGAGGGAAGGGTCGAACACTGAAGCTTTCTTT.

This chain joins TRBV30 and TRBJ1-2; no reliable D call. This CDR3 has 14 amino acids. V lost 7 bases and J 2 bases, leaving 17 bases between the germline ends. Looked up from germline, CDR1 is GTSNPN and CDR2 is SVGIG (reference sequence). This chain's CDR3 is CASYGVGINYGYTF. For the CDR3, the DNA is TGTGCCTCTTATGGGGTGGGGATAAACTATGGCTACACCTTC.

The V call is TRBV4-2, the J call TRBJ1-2; 7 bases fit TRBD1. The CDR3 length is 15 residues. With 4 bases clipped from V and 2 bases from J, the junction kept 7 bases outside the gene matches. Germline CDR1 and CDR2: LGHNA and YNFKEQ. The CDR3 sequence is CASSRDQGENYGYTF. CDR3 nucleotide sequence: TGTGCCAGCAGCCGCGACCAGGGGGAGAACTATGGCTACACCTTC.

The gene calls are TRBV28 and TRBJ1-5, with unresolved D. There are 14 residues in the CDR3. V was trimmed by 6 bases and J by 7 bases, leaving 16 bases between them. The germline CDR1 and CDR2 sequences are MDHEN and SYDVKM. CDR3 nucleotides: TGTGCCAGCAGAGACTCGGTTCCTTTACAGCCCCAGCATTTT. Protein sequence: CASRDSVPLQPQHF.

This chain connects TRBV2 to TRBJ2-3; 11 bases line up with TRBD2. Germline CDR1 is SNHLY and CDR2 is FYNNEI. Trimming took 5 bases from V and 0 from J; bases not matched to a gene: 4. This CDR3 comprises 16 residues. CDR3 sequence reads: CASSRLAGGSTDTQYF. CDR3 DNA: TGTGCCAGCAGTCGGCTAGCGGGGGGAAGCACAGATACGCAGTATTTT.

The chain uses TRBV2 and TRBJ2-7; D remains unclear. Trimming stripped 6 bases from V and 2 bases from J, with 14 bases between. Germline CDR1 reads SNHLY; CDR2 reads FYNNEI. The CDR3 consists of 14 residues. The CDR3 sequence: CASRLRQLTYEQYF. DNA for the CDR3: TGTGCCAGCAGATTGAGGCAGCTTACCTACGAGCAGTACTTC.